These 29 T cell receptor beta chains originate from one sample sequenced in a study of cytotoxic CD8 clonotypes in ibrutinib-treated CLL. TCRdb's table, derived via immunoSEQ multiplex PCR, lists solely in-frame clones and lacks some. This sample has approximately 340,000 clones, with 60% to 80% found just once. The specimen was PBMCs, collected after 36 months of ibrutinib treatment. The origin of the receptors is a human donor with chronic lymphocytic leukemia.

The genes are TRBV9 and TRBJ2-3; D is undetermined. The CDR3 runs 15 residues. The V gene's germline CDR1 is SGDLS and CDR2 YYNGEE. Trimming left V 2 bases short and J 0 bases short, with 10 bases between. The CDR3, as DNA: TGTGCCAGCAGCGTCATGGGTTATAGCACAGATACGCAGTATTTT. As protein: CASSVMGYSTDTQYF. The full variable domain, its missing parts supplied by reference TRBV9 and TRBJ2-3, is DSGVTQTPKHLITATGQRVTLRCSPRSGDLSVYWYQQSLDQGLQFLIQYYNGEERAKGNILERFSAQQFPDLHSELNLSSLELGDSALYFCASSVMGYSTDTQYFGPGTRLTVL.

This clone appeared a few times. J is TRBJ2-2 and V is TRBV5-1, with TRBD2 matching 14 bases. The CDR3 sequence is 16 residues long. Germline assignment: CDR1 SGHRS and CDR2 YFSETQ. Germline trimming cut 6 bases from V and 7 bases from J; bases unmatched to any gene: 8. The CDR3 nucleotides read TGCGCCAGCATGGGACTAGCGGGAGATCCGGGCGGGGAGCTGTTTTTT. This translates into CASMGLAGDPGGELFF.

The rearrangement joins TRBV9 to TRBJ2-7; 13 nucleotides agree with TRBD2. The junction had 10 bases not matched to a gene; V was cut back by 4 bases and J by 3 bases. Per germline, CDR1 SGDLS and CDR2 YYNGEE. The CDR3 has 17 amino acids. Here the CDR3 reads CASSPSSGLAGFYEQYF. Here the CDR3 DNA reads TGTGCCAGCAGCCCCTCTTCGGGACTAGCGGGATTCTACGAGCAGTACTTC.

This clone was detected only once. V and J are TRBV28 and TRBJ2-3, with D hard to call. V was shortened by 2 bases and J by 0 bases, with 9 bases between the two germline ends. Looked up from germline, CDR1 is MDHEN and CDR2 is SYDVKM. The CDR3 extends over 15 amino acids. In DNA, the CDR3 is TGTGCCAGCAGTTTACGTGGTCTTAGCACAGATACGCAGTATTTT. This gives the protein CASSLRGLSTDTQYF.

This clone was recorded a few times. The chain links TRBV19 to TRBJ1-3, with 7 bases aligning to TRBD1. The CDR3 length is 15 residues. J was trimmed by 5 bases and V by 3 bases; bases with no gene match: 7. Germline V gene lookup returns CDR1 LNHDA and CDR2 SQIVND (reference sequence). The CDR3, as DNA: TGTGCCAGTAGTATCGGGACAGTAGCCAGAAACACCATATATTTT. It specifies CASSIGTVARNTIYF.

The rearrangement uses TRBV28 and TRBJ2-1; D unresolved. The CDR3 length is 14 residues. The V and J ends lost 2 bases and 5 bases respectively, with 10 bases between them. The germline CDR1 and CDR2 sequences are MDHEN and SYDVKM. The chain's CDR3 is CASSLIGRDNEQFF. DNA for the CDR3: TGTGCCAGCAGTTTAATCGGCCGGGACAATGAGCAGTTCTTC.

The rearrangement links TRBV4-1 to TRBJ2-1; the D is unclear. CDR3 size: 13 residues. CDR1 is MGHRA and CDR2 is YSYEKL in the germline V gene. The V end was cut by 3 bases, the J end by 7 bases, with 10 bases between. Here the CDR3 DNA reads TGCGCCAGCAGCCAGGGTATTGCGAATGAGCAGTTCTTC. Its translation is CASSQGIANEQFF.

This chain joins TRBV7-2 and TRBJ1-3; a possible D gene is TRBD1 (6 bases). The CDR3 spans 15 residues. Trimming pared 5 bases from V and 2 bases from J, leaving 13 bases between. The V gene's germline CDR1 is SGHTA and CDR2 FQGNSA. As DNA, the CDR3 is TGTGCCAGCAGCCCCCGACAGGCCGCTGGAAACACCATATATTTT. Translating it yields CASSPRQAAGNTIYF.

The V call is TRBV4-1, the J call TRBJ1-2; TRBD1 matches at 8 bases. The CDR3 covers 17 residues. Germline loops: CDR1 MGHRA, CDR2 YSYEKL. V was pared by 1 base and J by 5 bases, with 12 bases of the junction left unmatched. CDR3 loop: CASSQGPGQVDPYGYTF. CDR3 bases: TGCGCCAGCAGCCAAGGCCCGGGACAGGTCGATCCGTATGGCTACACCTTC.

This clone turned up a few times. Other DNA sequences within the sample encode an identical CDR3. The chain recombines TRBV29-1 with TRBJ1-2; D is uncertain. Germline loops: CDR1 SQVTM, CDR2 ANQGSEA. The CDR3 loop spans 11 amino acids. The V end lost 6 bases, the J end lost 3 bases, and 8 bases lay between the germline ends. The CDR3 bases are TGCAGCGTGGCAGGAGACTATGGCTACACCTTC. It translates to CSVAGDYGYTF.

The chain is built from TRBV29-1 and TRBJ2-7; 8 bases agree with TRBD1. V lost 1 base, J lost 4 bases, and 6 bases stayed unmatched. Germline V gene lookup returns CDR1 SQVTM and CDR2 ANQGSEA. This CDR3 has 14 amino acids. The CDR3 reads CSVEVPGGSYEQYF. The CDR3 DNA sequence: TGCAGCGTTGAAGTCCCAGGGGGCTCATACGAGCAGTACTTC.

The CDR3 is CASSGGRQTNQPQHF. The CDR3 region has the DNA TGTGCCAGCAGTGGAGGGCGGCAGACCAATCAGCCCCAGCATTTT. V and J are TRBV6-5 and TRBJ1-5; no clear D gene. The CDR3 spans 15 residues. CDR1 is MNHEY, CDR2 SVGAGI, per germline. Trimming cost V 5 bases and J 3 bases, with 14 bases left between them.

As concerns this clone: A junction boundary mismatches the germline segment, possibly from a read error. This chain connects TRBV19 to TRBJ2-1; 7 positions agree with TRBD2. In germline, CDR1 is LNHDA, CDR2 SQIVND (reference sequence). There are 14 residues in the CDR3. The CDR3 reads CVSTPGLPLNEQFF. As DNA, the CDR3 is TGTGTCAGTACCCCGGGACTACCCTTGAATGAGCAGTTCTTC.

The CDR3: CASSLPQVDTGELFF. The CDR3 DNA follows: TGCGCCAGCAGCTTGCCCCAGGTTGACACCGGGGAGCTGTTTTTT. The V gene is TRBV5-1, the J gene TRBJ2-2, with D hard to call. The CDR3 length is 15 residues. Germline CDR1 and CDR2: SGHRS and YFSETQ. V was pared by 1 base and J by 3 bases, with 10 bases between. Combining the CDR3 with reference TRBV5-1 and TRBJ2-2 gives the whole variable domain KAGVTQTPRYLIKTRGQQVTLSCSPISGHRSVSWYQQTPGQGLQFLFEYFSETQRNKGNFPGRFSGRQFSNSRSEMNVSTLELGDSALYLCASSLPQVDTGELFFGEGSRLTVL.

CDR3 in DNA: TGTGCCAGCAGCGTGGTGGAAGGGGACTATGGCTACACCTTC. Its translation is CASSVVEGDYGYTF. The rearrangement joins TRBV27 to TRBJ1-2; D possibly corresponds to TRBD1 (5 bases). The CDR3 totals 14 residues. V was pared by 6 bases and J by 3 bases, with 14 bases between. In germline, CDR1 is MNHEY, CDR2 SMNVEV (reference sequence).

The sample holds a few counts of this clone. The chain is built from TRBV5-1 and TRBJ2-7; 8 nucleotides agree with TRBD1. J lost 4 bases, V lost 0 bases, and 6 bases had no gene match. The germline V gene has CDR1 SGHRS and CDR2 YFSETQ. The CDR3 length is 15 residues. CDR3 nucleotide sequence: TGCGCCAGCAGCTTGGAGGCAGGGGGCGGGTACGAGCAGTACTTC. It specifies CASSLEAGGGYEQYF.

This sequence joins TRBV6-5 and TRBJ1-4; D gene unclear. This CDR3 has 13 amino acids. The germline V gene has CDR1 MNHEY and CDR2 SVGAGI. The V gene lost 7 bases and the J gene lost 8 bases, with 14 bases spanning the gap. Here the CDR3 DNA reads TGTGCCAGCAAGCCGGGTGGTAGAGAAAAACTGTTTTTT. This translates into CASKPGGREKLFF.

This clone was recorded at least ten times. The V gene is TRBV27, the J gene TRBJ2-5, with TRBD2 identical over 7 bases. The J segment lost 10 bases and the V segment lost 10 bases, leaving 9 bases of the junction unmatched. CDR3 length: 11 residues. CDR1 MNHEY and CDR2 SMNVEV come from the germline V gene (reference sequence). This chain's CDR3 is CATREGMFQYF. The CDR3 DNA is TGTGCCACGAGGGAGGGTATGTTCCAGTACTTC.

The gene calls are TRBV5-1 and TRBJ2-2; no clear D. With 0 bases removed from V and 0 bases from J, the gap between germline ends came to 6 bases. CDR3 size: 15 residues. Germline V gives CDR1 SGHRS, CDR2 YFSETQ. As DNA, the CDR3 is TGCGCCAGCAGCTTGGGTCATTCGAACACCGGGGAGCTGTTTTTT. Translated, it gives CASSLGHSNTGELFF.

The chain is built from TRBV2 and TRBJ1-3, with no clear D. Trimming removed 4 bases from V and 0 bases from J, with 7 bases in between. The length of the CDR3 is 14 residues. The germline gives CDR1 SNHLY, CDR2 FYNNEI. The CDR3 spells CASSGQRSGNTIYF. The DNA for the CDR3 is TGTGCCAGCAGTGGTCAGCGCTCTGGAAACACCATATATTTT.

This chain's CDR3 is CASSPLGEAFF. The CDR3 coding sequence is TGTGCCAGCAGCCCCCTTGGTGAAGCTTTCTTT. The genes are TRBV9 and TRBJ1-1; D is ambiguous. V lost 4 bases and J lost 7, with 8 bases in between. The length of the CDR3 is 11 residues. The germline gives CDR1 SGDLS, CDR2 YYNGEE.

This chain connects TRBV15 to TRBJ2-1, with 8 bases fitting TRBD1. Trimming removed 0 bases from V and 7 bases from J; junction bases left unmatched: 2. Germline V gene sequence: CDR1 LNHNV, CDR2 YYDKDF (reference sequence). CDR3 length equals 14 residues. CDR3 bases: TGTGCCACCAGCAGAGACCAGGGGGCGAATGAGCAGTTCTTC. Translating gives CATSRDQGANEQFF. The complete variable domain, with remaining parts taken from reference TRBV15 and TRBJ2-1, reads DAMVIQNPRYQVTQFGKPVTLSCSQTLNHNVMYWYQQKSSQAPKLLFHYYDKDFNNEADTPDNFQSRRPNTSFCFLDIRSPGLGDTAMYLCATSRDQGANEQFFGPGTRLTVL.

The CDR3 nucleotides are TGTGCCAGCAGTAGACCCGGAGGGGGCGGCTACACCTTC. Amino acids: CASSRPGGGGYTF. The rearrangement joins TRBV25-1 to TRBJ1-2; TRBD1 matches at 7 bases. V trimming: 5 bases; J trimming: 8 bases; junction bases outside the gene matches: 8. The CDR3 runs 13 residues. Per the germline V gene, CDR1 is MGHDK and CDR2 is SYGVNS.

The rearrangement links TRBV28 to TRBJ1-1; TRBD1 agrees at 7 bases. CDR3 length equals 11 residues. Trimming cost V 6 bases and J 5 bases; bases outside gene matches: 0. CDR1 and CDR2 (germline): MDHEN, SYDVKM. CDR3 sequence (DNA): TGTGCCAGCAGGACAGGGACTGAAGCTTTCTTT. It specifies CASRTGTEAFF.

The chain carries TRBV2 and TRBJ1-4; TRBD1 matches 9 bases. From germline, CDR1 is SNHLY and CDR2 FYNNEI. Trimming removed 3 bases from V and 11 bases from J; junction bases left unmatched: 10. The CDR3 loop spans 15 amino acids. The CDR3 bases are TGTGCCAGCAGTGACCCGGGACAGGGCACCTTCAAACTGTTTTTT. It yields the protein CASSDPGQGTFKLFF.

In its sample, this clone was seen a few times. This sample includes further DNA sequences coding for the same CDR3. J is TRBJ1-4 and V is TRBV5-1, with TRBD1 matching over 8 bases. Trimming cost V 4 bases and J 8 bases; bases outside gene matches: 7. CDR1 is SGHRS and CDR2 is YFSETQ in the germline V gene. The CDR3 loop spans 14 amino acids. CDR3 residues: CASSIGTGGEKLFF. The CDR3 nucleotides are TGCGCCAGCAGCATAGGGACAGGTGGGGAAAAACTGTTTTTT.

The J gene is TRBJ1-2, the V gene TRBV5-6; the D is unclear. CDR1 is SGHDT, CDR2 YYEEEE, per germline. This CDR3 contains 15 residues. With 1 base removed from V and 3 bases from J, the gap between germline ends came to 13 bases. The CDR3 DNA sequence: TGTGCCAGCAGCTTGTGGGGTCTCACCTACTATGGCTACACCTTC. It encodes CASSLWGLTYYGYTF.

This chain uses TRBV4-1 with TRBJ2-1; D remains unclear. Germline V gene lookup returns CDR1 MGHRA and CDR2 YSYEKL. This CDR3 spans 17 amino acids. Trimming shortened V by 1 base and J by 2 bases, and 15 bases separated the two germline ends. The CDR3 bases are TGCGCCAGCAGCCAAGGGTCGGCCTCATCGCCCTACAATGAGCAGTTCTTC. It encodes CASSQGSASSPYNEQFF.

Only one count was recorded for this clone. The chain combines TRBV6-5 with TRBJ2-7; 7 bases are a match to TRBD2. Germline V gene lookup returns CDR1 MNHEY and CDR2 SVGAGI. J was trimmed by 3 bases and V by 2 bases; bases with no gene match: 4. The CDR3 covers 14 residues. The CDR3 DNA is TGTGCCAGCAGTTACATGGCGGGAGACTACGAGCAGTACTTC. Its translation: CASSYMAGDYEQYF.